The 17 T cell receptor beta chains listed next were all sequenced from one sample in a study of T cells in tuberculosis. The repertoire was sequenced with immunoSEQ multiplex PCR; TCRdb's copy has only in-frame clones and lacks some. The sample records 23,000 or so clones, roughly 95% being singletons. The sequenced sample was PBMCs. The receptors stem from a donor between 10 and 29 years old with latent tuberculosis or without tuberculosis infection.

The CDR3 loop reads CASSQDPPGQVITNYGYTF. CDR3 DNA: TGCGCCAGCAGCCAAGATCCTCCGGGACAGGTGATAACTAACTATGGCTACACCTTC. This sequence joins TRBV4-1 and TRBJ1-2, with 8 bases that match TRBD1. Unmatched junction bases numbered 12, after V lost 0 bases and J lost 0 bases. Germline CDR1 reads MGHRA; CDR2 reads YSYEKL. The CDR3 totals 19 residues.

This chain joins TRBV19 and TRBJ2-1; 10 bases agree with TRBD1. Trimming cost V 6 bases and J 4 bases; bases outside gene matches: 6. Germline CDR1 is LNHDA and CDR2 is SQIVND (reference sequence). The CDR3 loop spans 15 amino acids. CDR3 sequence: CASREGTGVYNEQFF. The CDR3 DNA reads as TGTGCCAGTAGGGAGGGGACAGGGGTTTACAATGAGCAGTTCTTC.

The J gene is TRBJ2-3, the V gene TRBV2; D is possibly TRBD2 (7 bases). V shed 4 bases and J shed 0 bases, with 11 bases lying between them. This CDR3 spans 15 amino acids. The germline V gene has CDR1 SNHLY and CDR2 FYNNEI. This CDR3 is CASSAAGASTDTQYF. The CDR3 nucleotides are TGTGCCAGCAGTGCGGCGGGGGCTAGCACAGATACGCAGTATTTT.

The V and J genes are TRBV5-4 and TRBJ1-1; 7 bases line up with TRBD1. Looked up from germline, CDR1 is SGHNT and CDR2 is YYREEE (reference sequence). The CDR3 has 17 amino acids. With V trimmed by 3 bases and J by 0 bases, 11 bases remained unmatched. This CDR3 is CASSSPGQGDMNTEAFF. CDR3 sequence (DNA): TGTGCCAGCAGCTCCCCGGGGCAGGGGGATATGAACACTGAAGCTTTCTTT.

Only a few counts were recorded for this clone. As DNA, the CDR3 is TGCAGTGCTTACAGACCTGGGGGCTACACCTTC. It is translated as CSAYRPGGYTF. The chain employs TRBV20-1 and TRBJ1-2; no clear D gene. Germline CDR1 is DFQATT and CDR2 is SNEGSKA (reference sequence). The CDR3 totals 11 residues. The V end was cut by 5 bases, the J end by 8 bases, with 12 bases between.

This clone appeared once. The chain's CDR3 is CASSLIGGPNEQFF. In DNA, the CDR3 is TGTGCCAGCAGCTTAATAGGCGGGCCGAATGAGCAGTTCTTC. The V call is TRBV11-2, the J call TRBJ2-1; D is possibly TRBD2 (5 bases). The CDR3 is 14 residues long. CDR1 is SGHAT, CDR2 FQNNGV, per germline. Trimming shortened V by 2 bases and J by 7 bases, and 12 bases separated the two germline ends.

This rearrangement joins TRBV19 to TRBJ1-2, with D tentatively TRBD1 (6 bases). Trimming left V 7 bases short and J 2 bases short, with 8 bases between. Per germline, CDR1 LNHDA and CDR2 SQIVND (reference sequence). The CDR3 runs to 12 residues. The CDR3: CASTRGNYGYTF. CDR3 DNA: TGTGCCAGTACCAGGGGAAACTATGGCTACACCTTC.

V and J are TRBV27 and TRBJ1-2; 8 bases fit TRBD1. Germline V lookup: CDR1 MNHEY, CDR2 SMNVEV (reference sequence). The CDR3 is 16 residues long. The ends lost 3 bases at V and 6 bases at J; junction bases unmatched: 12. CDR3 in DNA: TGTGCCAGCAGTTTCGGGGCAGGGGGCGCCCGGGATGGCTACACCTTC. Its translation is CASSFGAGGARDGYTF.

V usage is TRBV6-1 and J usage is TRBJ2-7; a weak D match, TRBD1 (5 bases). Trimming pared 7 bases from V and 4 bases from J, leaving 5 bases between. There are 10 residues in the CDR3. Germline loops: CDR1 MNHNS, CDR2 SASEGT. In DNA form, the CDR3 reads TGTGCCAGCAAGGGGTACGAGCAGTACTTC. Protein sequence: CASKGYEQYF.

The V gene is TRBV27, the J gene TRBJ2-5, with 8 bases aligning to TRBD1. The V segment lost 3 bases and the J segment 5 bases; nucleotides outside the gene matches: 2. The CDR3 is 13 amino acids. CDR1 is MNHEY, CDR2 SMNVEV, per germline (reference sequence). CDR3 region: CASSFRGRETQYF. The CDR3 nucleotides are TGTGCCAGCAGTTTCAGGGGGCGTGAGACCCAGTACTTC.

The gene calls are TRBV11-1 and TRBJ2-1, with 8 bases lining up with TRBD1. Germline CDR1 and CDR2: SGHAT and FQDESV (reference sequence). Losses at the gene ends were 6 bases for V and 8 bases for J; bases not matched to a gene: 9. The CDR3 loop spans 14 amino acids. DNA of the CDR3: TGTGCCAGCAGTCTACGGACAGGGAGTCATGAGCAGTTCTTC. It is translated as CASSLRTGSHEQFF.

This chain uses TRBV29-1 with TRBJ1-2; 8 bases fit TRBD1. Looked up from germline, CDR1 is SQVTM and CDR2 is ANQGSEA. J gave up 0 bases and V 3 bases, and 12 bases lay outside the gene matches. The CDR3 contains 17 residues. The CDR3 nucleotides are TGCAGCGTTGACAAACTAGGACAGGGAGCTTCTAACTATGGCTACACCTTC. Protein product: CSVDKLGQGASNYGYTF.

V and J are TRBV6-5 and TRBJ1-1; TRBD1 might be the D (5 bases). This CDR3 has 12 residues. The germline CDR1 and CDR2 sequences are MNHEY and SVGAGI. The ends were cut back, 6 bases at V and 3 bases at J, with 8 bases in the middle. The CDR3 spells CASSTGDTEAFF. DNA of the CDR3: TGTGCCAGCAGCACAGGAGACACTGAAGCTTTCTTT.

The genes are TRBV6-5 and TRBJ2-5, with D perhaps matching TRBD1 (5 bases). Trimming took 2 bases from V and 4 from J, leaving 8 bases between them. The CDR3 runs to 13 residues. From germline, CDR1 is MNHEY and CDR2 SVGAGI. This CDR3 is CASSYERGETQYF. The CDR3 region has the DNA TGTGCCAGCAGTTACGAAAGGGGAGAGACCCAGTACTTC.

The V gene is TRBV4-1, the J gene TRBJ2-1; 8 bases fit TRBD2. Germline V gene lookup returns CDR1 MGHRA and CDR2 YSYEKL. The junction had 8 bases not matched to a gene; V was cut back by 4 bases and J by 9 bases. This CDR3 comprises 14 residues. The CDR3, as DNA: TGCGCCAGCAGCCGAGCGGGGGCCGCTGGTGAGCAGTTCTTC. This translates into CASSRAGAAGEQFF.

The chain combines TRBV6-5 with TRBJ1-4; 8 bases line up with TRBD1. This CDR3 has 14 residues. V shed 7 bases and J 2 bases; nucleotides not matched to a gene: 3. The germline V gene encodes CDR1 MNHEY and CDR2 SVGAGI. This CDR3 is CASKRTGTNEKLFF. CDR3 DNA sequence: TGTGCCAGCAAACGGACAGGGACTAATGAAAAACTGTTTTTT.

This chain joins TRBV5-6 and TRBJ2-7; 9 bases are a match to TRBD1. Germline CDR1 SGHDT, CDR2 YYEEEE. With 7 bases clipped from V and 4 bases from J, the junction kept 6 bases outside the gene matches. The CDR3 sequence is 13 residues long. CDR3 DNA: TGTGCCAGCCATCGGACAGGGGAATACGAGCAGTACTTC. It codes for CASHRTGEYEQYF.